This TCR beta chain was identified during a study of blood T cell repertoires in COVID-19. Trimming removed 5 bases from V and 3 bases from J; junction bases left unmatched: 12. The CDR3 length is 17 residues. Looked up from germline, CDR1 is SGHDN and CDR2 is FVKESK. Original processing notes: Cell counts per sample came from amplifying reference gene primers. Clones were sequenced by immunoSEQ multiplex PCR, and TCRdb holds only the in-frame ones, with some missing. That table gives V, J and clone size, and the DNA gave D and trimming. The sample lists 200,000 to 250,000 clones; under 90% were seen once.

The receptor's source is a woman aged 80 or older with acute or convalescent COVID-19. The V gene is TRBV14, the J gene TRBJ2-7; 11 bases fit TRBD1. Sequenced: peripheral blood. The CDR3 DNA reads as TGTGCCAGCAGCAAAATTTCCGGGACAGGGGGTGTCTACGAGCAGTACTTC. Protein: CASSKISGTGGVYEQYF.